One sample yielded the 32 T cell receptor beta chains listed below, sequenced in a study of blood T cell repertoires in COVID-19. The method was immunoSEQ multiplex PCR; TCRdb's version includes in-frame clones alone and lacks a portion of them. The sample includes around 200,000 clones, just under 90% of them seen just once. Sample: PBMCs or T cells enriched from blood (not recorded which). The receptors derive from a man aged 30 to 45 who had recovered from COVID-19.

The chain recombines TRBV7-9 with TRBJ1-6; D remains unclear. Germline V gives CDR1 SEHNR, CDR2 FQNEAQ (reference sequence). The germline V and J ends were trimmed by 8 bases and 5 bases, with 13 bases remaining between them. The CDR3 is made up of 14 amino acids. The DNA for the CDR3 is TGTGCCAGCGGTACACAAACCAATAATTCACCCCTCCACTTT. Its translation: CASGTQTNNSPLHF.

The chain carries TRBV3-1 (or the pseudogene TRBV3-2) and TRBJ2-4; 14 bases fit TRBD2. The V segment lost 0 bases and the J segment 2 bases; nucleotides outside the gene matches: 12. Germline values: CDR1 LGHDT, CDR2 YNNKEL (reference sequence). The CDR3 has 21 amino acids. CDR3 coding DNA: TGTGCCAGCAGCCAAGATCTTGTGACTAGCGGGGGGGCCATCCCCAAAAACATTCAGTACTTC. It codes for CASSQDLVTSGGAIPKNIQYF.

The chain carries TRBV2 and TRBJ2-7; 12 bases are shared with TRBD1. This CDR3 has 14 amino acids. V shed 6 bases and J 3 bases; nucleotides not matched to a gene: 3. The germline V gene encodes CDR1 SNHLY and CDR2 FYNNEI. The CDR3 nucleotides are TGTGCCAGCAGGGGGACAGGGGGCGGCTACGAGCAGTACTTC. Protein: CASRGTGGGYEQYF.

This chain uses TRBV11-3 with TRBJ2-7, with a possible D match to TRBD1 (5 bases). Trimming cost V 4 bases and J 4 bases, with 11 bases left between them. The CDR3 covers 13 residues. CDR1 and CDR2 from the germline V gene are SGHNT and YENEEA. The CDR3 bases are TGTGCCAGCAGCTCCGGACACTCTTACGAGCAGTACTTC. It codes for CASSSGHSYEQYF.

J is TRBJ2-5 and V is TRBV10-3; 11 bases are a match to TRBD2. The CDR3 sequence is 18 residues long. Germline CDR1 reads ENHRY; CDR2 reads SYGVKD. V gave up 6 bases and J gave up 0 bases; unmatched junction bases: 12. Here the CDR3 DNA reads TGTGCCATCAGCGGGCGAGAGACTAGCGGGGCTTACCAAGAGACCCAGTACTTC. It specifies CAISGRETSGAYQETQYF.

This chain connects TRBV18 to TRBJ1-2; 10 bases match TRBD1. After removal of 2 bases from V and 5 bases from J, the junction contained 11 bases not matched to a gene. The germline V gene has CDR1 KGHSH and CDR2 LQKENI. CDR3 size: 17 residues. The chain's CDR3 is CASSPSTGGDRFYGYTF. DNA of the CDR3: TGTGCCAGCTCACCATCGACAGGGGGCGACCGATTTTATGGCTACACCTTC. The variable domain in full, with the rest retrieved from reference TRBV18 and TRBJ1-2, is NAGVMQNPRHLVRRRGQEARLRCSPMKGHSHVYWYRQLPEEGLKFMVYLQKENIIDESGMPKERFSAEFPKEGPSILRIQQVVRGDSAAYFCASSPSTGGDRFYGYTFGSGTRLTVV.

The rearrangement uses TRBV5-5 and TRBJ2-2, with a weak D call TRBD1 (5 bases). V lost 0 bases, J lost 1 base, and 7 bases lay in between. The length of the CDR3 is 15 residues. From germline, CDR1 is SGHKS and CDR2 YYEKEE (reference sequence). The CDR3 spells CASSLVTGNTGELFF. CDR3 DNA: TGTGCCAGCAGCTTGGTCACAGGGAACACCGGGGAGCTGTTTTTT.

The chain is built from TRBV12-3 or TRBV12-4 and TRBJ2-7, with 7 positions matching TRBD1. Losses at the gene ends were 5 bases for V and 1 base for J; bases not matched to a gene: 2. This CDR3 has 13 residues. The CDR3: CASSQGVSYEQYF. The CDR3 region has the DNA TGTGCCAGCAGTCAGGGGGTGTCCTACGAGCAGTACTTC.

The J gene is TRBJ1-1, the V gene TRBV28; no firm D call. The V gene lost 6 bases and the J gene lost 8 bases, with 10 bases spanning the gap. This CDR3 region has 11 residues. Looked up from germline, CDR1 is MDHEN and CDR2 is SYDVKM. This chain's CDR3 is CASSLSAEAFF. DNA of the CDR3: TGTGCCAGCAGCCTGAGCGCAGAAGCTTTCTTT.

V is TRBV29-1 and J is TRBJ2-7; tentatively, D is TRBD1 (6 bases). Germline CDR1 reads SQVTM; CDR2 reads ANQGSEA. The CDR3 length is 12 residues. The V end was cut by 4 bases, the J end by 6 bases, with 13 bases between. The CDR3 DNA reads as TGCAGCGTTGCGCGAGACAGGTTCGAGCAGTACTTC. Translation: CSVARDRFEQYF.

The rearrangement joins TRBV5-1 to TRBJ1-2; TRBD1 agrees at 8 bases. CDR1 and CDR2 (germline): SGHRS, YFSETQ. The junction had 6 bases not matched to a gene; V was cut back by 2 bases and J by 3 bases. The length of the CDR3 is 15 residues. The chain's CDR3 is CASSLQGGLDYGYTF. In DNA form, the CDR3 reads TGCGCCAGCAGCTTACAGGGGGGGCTTGACTATGGCTACACCTTC.

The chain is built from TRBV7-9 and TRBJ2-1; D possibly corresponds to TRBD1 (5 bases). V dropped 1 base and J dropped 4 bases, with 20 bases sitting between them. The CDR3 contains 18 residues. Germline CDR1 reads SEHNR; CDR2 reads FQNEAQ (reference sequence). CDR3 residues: CASSLVAGPLINYNEQFF. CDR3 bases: TGTGCCAGCAGCTTAGTGGCAGGGCCCCTTATAAATTACAATGAGCAGTTCTTC.

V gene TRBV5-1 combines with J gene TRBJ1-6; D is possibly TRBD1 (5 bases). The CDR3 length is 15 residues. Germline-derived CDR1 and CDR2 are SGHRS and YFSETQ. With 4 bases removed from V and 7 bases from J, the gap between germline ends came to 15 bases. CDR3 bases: TGCGCCAGCAGCGACACTGGGGGGAGAAATTCACCCCTCCACTTT. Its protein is CASSDTGGRNSPLHF.

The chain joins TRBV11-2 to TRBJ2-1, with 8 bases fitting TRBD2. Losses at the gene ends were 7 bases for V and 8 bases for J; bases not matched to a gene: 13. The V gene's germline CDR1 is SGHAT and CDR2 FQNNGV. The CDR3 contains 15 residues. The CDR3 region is CASNLASAGDHEQFF. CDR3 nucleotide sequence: TGTGCCAGCAATTTGGCCTCAGCGGGGGACCATGAGCAGTTCTTC.

The CDR3 nucleotides read TGCGCCAGCAGCTTGTGGGCTAGCGGGAGTATGGGAAACATTCAGTACTTC. It codes for CASSLWASGSMGNIQYF. This chain joins TRBV5-1 and TRBJ2-4; 10 nucleotides match TRBD2. Germline CDR1 is SGHRS and CDR2 is YFSETQ. This CDR3 spans 17 amino acids. J gave up 6 bases and V 1 base, and 10 bases lay outside the gene matches.

Here the CDR3 reads CASSWTGRNEQFF. CDR3 bases: TGTGCCAGCAGCTGGACAGGGAGGAATGAGCAGTTCTTC. V gene TRBV5-6 combines with J gene TRBJ2-1; TRBD1 matches at 8 bases. This CDR3 has 13 residues. V shed 3 bases and J 7 bases; nucleotides not matched to a gene: 3. Germline CDR1 SGHDT, CDR2 YYEEEE.

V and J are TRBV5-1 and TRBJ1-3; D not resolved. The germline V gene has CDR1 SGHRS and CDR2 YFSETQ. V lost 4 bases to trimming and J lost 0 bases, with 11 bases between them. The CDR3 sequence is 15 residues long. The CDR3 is CASSVTLSSGNTIYF. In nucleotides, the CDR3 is TGCGCCAGCAGCGTGACACTCAGCTCTGGAAACACCATATATTTT.

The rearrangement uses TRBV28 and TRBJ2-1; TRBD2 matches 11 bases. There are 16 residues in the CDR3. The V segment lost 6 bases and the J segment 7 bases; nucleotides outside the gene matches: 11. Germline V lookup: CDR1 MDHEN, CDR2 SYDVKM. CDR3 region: CASSRLAGSVGNEQFF. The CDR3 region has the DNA TGTGCCAGCAGCCGACTAGCGGGGAGTGTGGGGAATGAGCAGTTCTTC.

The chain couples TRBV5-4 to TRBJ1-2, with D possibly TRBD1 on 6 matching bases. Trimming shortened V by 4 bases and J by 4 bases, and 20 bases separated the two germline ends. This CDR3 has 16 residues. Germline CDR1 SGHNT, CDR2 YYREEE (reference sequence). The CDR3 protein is CASSQRDTRILYGYTF. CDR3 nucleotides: TGTGCCAGCAGCCAACGGGACACCCGGATACTCTATGGCTACACCTTC.

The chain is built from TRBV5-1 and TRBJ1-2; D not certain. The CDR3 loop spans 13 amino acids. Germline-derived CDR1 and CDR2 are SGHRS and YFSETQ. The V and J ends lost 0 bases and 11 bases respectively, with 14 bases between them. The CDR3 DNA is TGCGCCAGCAGCTTGGCGGGGTCTATGGGGTACACCTTC. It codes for CASSLAGSMGYTF. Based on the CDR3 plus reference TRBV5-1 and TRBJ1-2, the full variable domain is KAGVTQTPRYLIKTRGQQVTLSCSPISGHRSVSWYQQTPGQGLQFLFEYFSETQRNKGNFPGRFSGRQFSNSRSEMNVSTLELGDSALYLCASSLAGSMGYTFGSGTRLTVV.

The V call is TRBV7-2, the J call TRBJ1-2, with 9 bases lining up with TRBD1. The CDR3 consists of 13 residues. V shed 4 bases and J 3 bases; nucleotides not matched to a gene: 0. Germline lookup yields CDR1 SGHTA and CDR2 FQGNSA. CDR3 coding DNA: TGTGCCAGCAGCTGGACAGGGGACTATGGCTACACCTTC. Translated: CASSWTGDYGYTF.

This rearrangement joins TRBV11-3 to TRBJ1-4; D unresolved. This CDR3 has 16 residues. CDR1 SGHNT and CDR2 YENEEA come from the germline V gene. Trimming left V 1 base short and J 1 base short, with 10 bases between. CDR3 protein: CASSLGGEGTNEKLFF. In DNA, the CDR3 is TGTGCCAGCAGCTTAGGAGGAGAAGGAACTAATGAAAAACTGTTTTTT. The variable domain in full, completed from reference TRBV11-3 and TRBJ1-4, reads EAGVVQSPRYKIIEKKQPVAFWCNPISGHNTLYWYLQNLGQGPELLIRYENEEAVDDSQLPKDRFSAERLKGVDSTLKIQPAELGDSAVYLCASSLGGEGTNEKLFFGSGTQLSVL.

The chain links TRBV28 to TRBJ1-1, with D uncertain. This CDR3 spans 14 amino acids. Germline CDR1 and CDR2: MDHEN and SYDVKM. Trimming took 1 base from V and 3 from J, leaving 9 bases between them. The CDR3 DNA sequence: TGTGCCAGCAGTTTATACAGTAGGTACACTGAAGCTTTCTTT. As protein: CASSLYSRYTEAFF.

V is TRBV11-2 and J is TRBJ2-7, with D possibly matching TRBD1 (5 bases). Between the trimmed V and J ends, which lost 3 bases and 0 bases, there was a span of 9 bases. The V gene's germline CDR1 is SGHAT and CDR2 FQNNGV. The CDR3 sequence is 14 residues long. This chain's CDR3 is CASSLPGSSYEQYF. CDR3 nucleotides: TGTGCCAGCAGCTTGCCAGGGTCCTCCTACGAGCAGTACTTC.

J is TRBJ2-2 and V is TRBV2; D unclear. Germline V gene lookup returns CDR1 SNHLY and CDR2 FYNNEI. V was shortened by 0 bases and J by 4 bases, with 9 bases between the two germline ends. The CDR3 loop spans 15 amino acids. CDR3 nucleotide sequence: TGTGCCAGCAGTGAAGCTTACGGGTCCACCGGGGAGCTGTTTTTT. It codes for CASSEAYGSTGELFF.

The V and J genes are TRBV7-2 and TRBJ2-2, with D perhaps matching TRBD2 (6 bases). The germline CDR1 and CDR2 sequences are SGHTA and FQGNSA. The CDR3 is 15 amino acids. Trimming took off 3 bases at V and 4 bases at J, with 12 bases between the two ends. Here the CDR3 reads CASSLDGSGTGELFF. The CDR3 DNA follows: TGTGCCAGCAGCTTGGACGGGAGCGGCACCGGGGAGCTGTTTTTT.

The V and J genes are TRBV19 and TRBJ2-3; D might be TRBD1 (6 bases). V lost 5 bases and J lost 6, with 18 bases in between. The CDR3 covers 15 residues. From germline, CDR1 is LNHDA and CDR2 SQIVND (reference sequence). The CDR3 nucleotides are TGTGCCAGTAGTGACAGGACTGGTCGGTTCGATACGCAGTATTTT. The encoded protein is CASSDRTGRFDTQYF.

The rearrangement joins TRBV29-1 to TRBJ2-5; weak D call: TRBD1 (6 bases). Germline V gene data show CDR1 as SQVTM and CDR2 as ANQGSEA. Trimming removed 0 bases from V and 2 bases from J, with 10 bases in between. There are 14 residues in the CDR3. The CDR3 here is CSVEDPDRQETQYF. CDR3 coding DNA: TGCAGCGTTGAAGATCCCGACAGGCAAGAGACCCAGTACTTC.

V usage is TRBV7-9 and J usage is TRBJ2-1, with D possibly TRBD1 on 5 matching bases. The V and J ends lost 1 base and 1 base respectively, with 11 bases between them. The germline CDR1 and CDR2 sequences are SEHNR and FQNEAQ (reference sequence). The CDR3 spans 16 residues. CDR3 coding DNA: TGTGCCAGCAGCTTAGGGACATTTAGGTCCTACAATGAGCAGTTCTTC. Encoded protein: CASSLGTFRSYNEQFF. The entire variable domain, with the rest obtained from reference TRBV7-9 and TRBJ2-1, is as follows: DTGVSQNPRHKITKRGQNVTFRCDPISEHNRLYWYRQTLGQGPEFLTYFQNEAQLEKSRLLSDRFSAERPKGSFSTLEIQRTEQGDSAMYLCASSLGTFRSYNEQFFGPGTRLTVL.

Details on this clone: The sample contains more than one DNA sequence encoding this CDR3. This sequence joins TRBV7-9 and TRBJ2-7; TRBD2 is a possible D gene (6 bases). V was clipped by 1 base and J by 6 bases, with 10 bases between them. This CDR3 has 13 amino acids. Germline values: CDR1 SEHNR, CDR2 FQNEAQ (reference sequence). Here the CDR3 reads CASSLVAGREQYF. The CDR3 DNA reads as TGTGCCAGCAGCTTAGTCGCGGGGCGCGAGCAGTACTTC.

The CDR3 nucleotides read TGTGCCACCAGCAGGGACAGAAAAGATCATCAGCCCCAGCATTTT. Protein product: CATSRDRKDHQPQHF. The rearrangement joins TRBV15 to TRBJ1-5; weak D call: TRBD1 (6 bases). Germline loops: CDR1 LNHNV, CDR2 YYDKDF (reference sequence). The CDR3 runs 15 residues. V was clipped by 3 bases and J by 5 bases, with 14 bases between them.

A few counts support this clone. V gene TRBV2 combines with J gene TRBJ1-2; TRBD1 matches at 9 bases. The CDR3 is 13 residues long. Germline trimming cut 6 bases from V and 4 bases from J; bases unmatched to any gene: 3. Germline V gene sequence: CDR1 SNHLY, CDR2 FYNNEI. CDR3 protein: CASRMTGGYGYTF. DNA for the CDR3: TGTGCCAGCAGGATGACAGGGGGCTATGGCTACACCTTC.